This TCR beta chain was profiled in a study of cytomegalovirus exposure and HLA in healthy donors. The V and J ends lost 7 bases and 2 bases, in that order; junction bases with no gene match: 9. The V gene's germline CDR1 is SGHTA and CDR2 FQGNSA. This CDR3 contains 16 residues. This clone occurred once. Its antigen is not known. With 60 Vbeta and 13 Jbeta primers, the PCR was carried out. The assay was immunoSEQ multiplex PCR, and TCRdb's table has in-frame clones only and misses some. The table has about 130,000 clones, approximately 86% seen once. The study, taken as a whole, reports: Most observed TCR sequences were rare, whereas some public TCRs were detected in many donors. Reported results showed that the classifier diagnosed cytomegalovirus status with high specificity and sensitivity. V segments that were indistinguishable, TRBV6-2 and TRBV6-3 among them, were omitted from analysis.

The material sequenced was PBMCs. The V and J genes are TRBV7-2 and TRBJ2-1, with TRBD2 matching over 9 bases. The sequence was obtained from a boy aged 5-17 years in good health and CMV-seronegative. CDR3 nucleotide sequence: TGTGCCAGCAAGGCTAGCGGGGACCGAGCCTACAATGAGCAGTTCTTC. Encoded protein: CASKASGDRAYNEQFF.